Listed below are T cell receptor beta chains from one sample, sequenced in a study of T cell repertoires in cytomegalovirus infection. In TCRdb, the reads were re-called with MiXCR into one record per CDR3 protein. The sample records a few hundred thousand distinct CDR3 sequences, more than 8% being singletons. Sequencing was performed on PBMCs. Receptors originate from a human donor in good health (CMV status not recorded). Some clones in this sample may be carry-over from other donors' samples. Each CDR3 is given with its conserved first and last residue.

V gene	CDR3 length	CDR3 protein
TRBV20-1	15	CSASISGRGTDTQYF
TRBV7-2	16	CASSLFGVGGNQPQHF
TRBV7-4	16	CASSQPQGISNQPQHF
TRBV7-2	14	CASSPDRAGNTIYF
TRBV12-3/TRBV12-4	11	CASSSIDGYTF
TRBV12-3/TRBV12-4	16	CASSPVGGGFGNEQFF
TRBV7-6	18	CASSAGTSGRRRGDTQYF
TRBV7-6	16	CASSPNGLAGVETQYF
TRBV28	17	CASSLRLAGGPYNEQFF
TRBV12-3/TRBV12-4	16	CASSSHQLSSYNEQFF
TRBV5-4	13	CASSLPAGNTIYF
TRBV7-2	16	CASSLATGTGHYGYTF
TRBV5-5	16	CASSRYSGDLLDEQYF
TRBV4-3	17	CASSQDLAGVGNYGYTF
TRBV7-9	12	CASSLSVNTQYF
TRBV6-2/TRBV6-3	17	CASSLRTSGSLSYEQYF
TRBV2	15	CASSELSSYNSPLHF
TRBV4-1	15	CASSPRALGKDEAFF
TRBV6-2/TRBV6-3	18	CASSYPAGQGIGNSPLHF
TRBV7-4	16	CASSPWTSGFSYEQYF
TRBV27	15	CASSFAGARATEAFF
TRBV24-1	14	CATSAPGSTREQFF
TRBV27	14	CASSPGQGHNEQSF
TRBV12-3/TRBV12-4	16	CASSTWTSGTTNEQFF
TRBV12-3/TRBV12-4	15	CASSLPQIFTDTQYF
TRBV25-1	16	CASSRDVLPWNTEAFF
TRBV19	12	CASSDRFYEQYF
TRBV4-3	17	CASSQGLGGRTSYEQYF
TRBV20-1	13	CSAETASNTEAFF
TRBV19	19	CASSIDRSGFLSGANVLTF
TRBV19	12	CASRDTQRKQYF
TRBV24-1	16	CATSDFNGNRRDEQFF
TRBV10-3	12	CAISVDTAGYTF
TRBV19	15	CASKMRRADNQPQHF
TRBV20-1	15	CSARETGAGNSPLHF
TRBV6-1	15	CASRTQGRSNTEAFF
TRBV7-9	13	CASNGGAYNEQFF
TRBV12-3/TRBV12-4	14	CASIQRGGAGTQYF
TRBV12-3/TRBV12-4	15	CASSFGRGRVGELFF
TRBV28	13	CASTLREIGEQFF
TRBV2	15	CASRVSELMNTEAFF
TRBV12-3/TRBV12-4	15	CASSFEGQPREKLFF
TRBV19	15	CASSIGGGRTDTQYF
TRBV25-1	13	CASSEGVLKEQYF
TRBV7-2	14	CASSYRTSNNEQFF